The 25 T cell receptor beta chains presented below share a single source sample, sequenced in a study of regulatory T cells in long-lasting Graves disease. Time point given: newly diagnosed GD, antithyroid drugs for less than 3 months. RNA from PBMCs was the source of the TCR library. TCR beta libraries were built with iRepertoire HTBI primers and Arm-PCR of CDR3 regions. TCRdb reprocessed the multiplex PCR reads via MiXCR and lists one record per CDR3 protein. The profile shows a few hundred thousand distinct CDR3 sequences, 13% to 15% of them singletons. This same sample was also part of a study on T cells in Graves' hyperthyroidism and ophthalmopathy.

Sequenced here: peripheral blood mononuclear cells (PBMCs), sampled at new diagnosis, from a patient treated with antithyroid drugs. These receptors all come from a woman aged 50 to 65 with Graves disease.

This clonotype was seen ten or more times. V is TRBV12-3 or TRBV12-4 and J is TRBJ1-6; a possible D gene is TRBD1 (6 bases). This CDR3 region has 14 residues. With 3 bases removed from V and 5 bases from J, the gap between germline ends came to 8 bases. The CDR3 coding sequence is TGTGCCAGCAGTTTCGGGGGCAATAATTCACCCCTCCACTTT. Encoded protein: CASSFGGNNSPLHF.

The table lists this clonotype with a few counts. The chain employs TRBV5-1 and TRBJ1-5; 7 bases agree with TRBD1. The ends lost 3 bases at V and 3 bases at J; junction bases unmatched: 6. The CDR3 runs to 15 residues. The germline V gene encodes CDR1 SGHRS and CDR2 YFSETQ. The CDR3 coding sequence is TGCGCCAGCAGCTCGTCAGGGGGTTACAATCAGCCCCAGCATTTT. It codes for CASSSSGGYNQPQHF.

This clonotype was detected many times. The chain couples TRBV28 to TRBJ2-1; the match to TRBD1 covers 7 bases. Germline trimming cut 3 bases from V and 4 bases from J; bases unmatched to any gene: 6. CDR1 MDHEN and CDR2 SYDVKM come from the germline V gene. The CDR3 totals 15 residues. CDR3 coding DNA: TGTGCCAGCAGTTTCGAGGGGGCACAGTACAATGAGCAGTTCTTC. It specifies CASSFEGAQYNEQFF.

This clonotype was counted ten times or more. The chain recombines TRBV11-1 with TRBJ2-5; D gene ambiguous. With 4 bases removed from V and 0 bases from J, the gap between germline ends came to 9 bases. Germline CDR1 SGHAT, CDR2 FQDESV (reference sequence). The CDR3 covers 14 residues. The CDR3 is CASSSVADQETQYF. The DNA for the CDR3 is TGTGCCAGCAGCTCCGTAGCAGACCAAGAGACCCAGTACTTC.

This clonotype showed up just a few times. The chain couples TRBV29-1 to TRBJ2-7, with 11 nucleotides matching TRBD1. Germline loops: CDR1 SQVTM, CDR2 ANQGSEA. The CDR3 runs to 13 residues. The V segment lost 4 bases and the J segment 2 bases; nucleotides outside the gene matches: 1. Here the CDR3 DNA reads TGCAGCGTTGGGACAGGGGGCCCCTACGAGCAGTACTTC. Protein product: CSVGTGGPYEQYF.

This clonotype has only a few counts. The chain's CDR3 is CSASWRGPNQPQHF. The CDR3 DNA reads as TGCAGTGCTAGTTGGAGGGGGCCTAATCAGCCCCAGCATTTT. The chain combines TRBV20-1 with TRBJ1-5; 7 nucleotides agree with TRBD1. CDR3 size: 14 residues. J gave up 4 bases and V 3 bases, and 6 bases lay outside the gene matches. Germline V gives CDR1 DFQATT, CDR2 SNEGSKA (reference sequence).

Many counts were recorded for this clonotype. The CDR3 sequence is CASSSLRESDYNEQFF. The CDR3 DNA sequence: TGTGCCAGCTCATCTCTCCGGGAGTCGGACTACAATGAGCAGTTCTTC. This chain links TRBV18 with TRBJ2-1, with TRBD2 as a possible D gene (6 bases). The CDR3 totals 16 residues. Germline V gene lookup returns CDR1 KGHSH and CDR2 LQKENI. The V end was cut by 5 bases, the J end by 3 bases, with 17 bases between.

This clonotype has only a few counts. The CDR3 bases are TGTGCCACCAGCAACACAGGGGGATATTCACCCCTCCACTTT. Encoded protein: CATSNTGGYSPLHF. This sequence joins TRBV15 and TRBJ1-6; TRBD1 matches at 8 bases. After removal of 4 bases from V and 8 bases from J, the junction contained 4 bases not matched to a gene. This CDR3 region has 14 residues. Germline lookup yields CDR1 LNHNV and CDR2 YYDKDF (reference sequence).

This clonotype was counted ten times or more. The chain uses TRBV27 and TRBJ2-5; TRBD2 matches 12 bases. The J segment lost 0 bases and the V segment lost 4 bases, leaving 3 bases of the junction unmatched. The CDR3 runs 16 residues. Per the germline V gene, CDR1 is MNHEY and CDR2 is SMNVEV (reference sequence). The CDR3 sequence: CASSSGTSGYQETQYF. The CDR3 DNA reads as TGTGCCAGCAGTTCCGGGACTAGCGGGTACCAAGAGACCCAGTACTTC.

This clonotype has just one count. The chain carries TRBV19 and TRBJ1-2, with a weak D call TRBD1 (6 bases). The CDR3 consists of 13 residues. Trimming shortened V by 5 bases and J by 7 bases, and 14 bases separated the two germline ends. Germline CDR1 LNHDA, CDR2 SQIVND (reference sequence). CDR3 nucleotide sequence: TGTGCCAGTAGTTACCAGGGGAGCGGTGGCTACACCTTC. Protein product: CASSYQGSGGYTF.

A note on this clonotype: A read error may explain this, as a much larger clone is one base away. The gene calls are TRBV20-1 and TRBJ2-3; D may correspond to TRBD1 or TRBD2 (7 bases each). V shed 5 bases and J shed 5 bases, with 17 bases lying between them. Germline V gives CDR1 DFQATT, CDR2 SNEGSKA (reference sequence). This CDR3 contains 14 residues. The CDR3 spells CSAVLAAGGDTQYF. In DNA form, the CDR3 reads TGCAGTGCTGTTCTAGCGGCAGGGGGAGATACGCAGTATTTT.

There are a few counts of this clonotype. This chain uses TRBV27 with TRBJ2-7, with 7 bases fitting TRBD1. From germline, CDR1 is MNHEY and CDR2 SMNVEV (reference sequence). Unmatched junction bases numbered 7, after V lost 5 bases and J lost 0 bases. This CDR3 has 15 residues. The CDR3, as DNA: TGTGCCAGCAGTCCAAACAGGGGTAGCTCCTACGAGCAGTACTTC. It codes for CASSPNRGSSYEQYF.

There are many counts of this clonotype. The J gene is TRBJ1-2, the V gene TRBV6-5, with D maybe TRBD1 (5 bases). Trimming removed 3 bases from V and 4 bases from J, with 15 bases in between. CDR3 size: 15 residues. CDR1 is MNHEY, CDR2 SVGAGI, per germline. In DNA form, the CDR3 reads TGTGCCAGCAGTTATACAGGATCTCGCTCCTATGGCTACACCTTC. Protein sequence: CASSYTGSRSYGYTF.

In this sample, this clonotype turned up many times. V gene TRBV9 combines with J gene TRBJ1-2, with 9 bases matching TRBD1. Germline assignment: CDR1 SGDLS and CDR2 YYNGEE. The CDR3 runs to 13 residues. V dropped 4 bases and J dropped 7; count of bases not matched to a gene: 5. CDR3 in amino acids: CASSIQGAGGYTF. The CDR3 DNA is TGTGCCAGCAGCATACAGGGGGCAGGTGGCTACACCTTC.

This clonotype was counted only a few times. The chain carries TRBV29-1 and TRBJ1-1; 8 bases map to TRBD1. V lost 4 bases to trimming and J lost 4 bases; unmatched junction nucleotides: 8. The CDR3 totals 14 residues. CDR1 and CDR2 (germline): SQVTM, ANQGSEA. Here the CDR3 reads CSVVTQTGVTEAFF. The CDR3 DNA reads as TGCAGCGTTGTGACACAGACAGGGGTCACTGAAGCTTTCTTT.

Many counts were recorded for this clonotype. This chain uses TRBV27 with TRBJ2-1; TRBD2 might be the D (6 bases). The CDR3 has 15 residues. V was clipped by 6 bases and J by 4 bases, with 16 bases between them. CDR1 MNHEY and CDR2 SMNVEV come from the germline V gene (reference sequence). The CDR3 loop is CASSPSRDSYNEQFF. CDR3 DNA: TGTGCCAGCAGCCCCTCTCGGGACTCTTACAATGAGCAGTTCTTC.

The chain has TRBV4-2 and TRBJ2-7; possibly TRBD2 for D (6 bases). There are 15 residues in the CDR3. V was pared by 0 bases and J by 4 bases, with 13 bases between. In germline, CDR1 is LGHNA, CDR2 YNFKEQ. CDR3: CASSQDQRETYEQYF. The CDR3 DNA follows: TGTGCCAGCAGCCAAGATCAACGGGAGACGTACGAGCAGTACTTC.

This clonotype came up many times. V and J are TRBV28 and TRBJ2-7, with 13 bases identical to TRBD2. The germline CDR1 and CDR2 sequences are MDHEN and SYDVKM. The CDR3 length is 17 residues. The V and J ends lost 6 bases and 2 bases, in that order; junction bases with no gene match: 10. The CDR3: CASRTGLAGVRAYEQYF. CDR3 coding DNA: TGTGCCAGCAGGACTGGACTAGCGGGAGTTCGTGCCTACGAGCAGTACTTC.

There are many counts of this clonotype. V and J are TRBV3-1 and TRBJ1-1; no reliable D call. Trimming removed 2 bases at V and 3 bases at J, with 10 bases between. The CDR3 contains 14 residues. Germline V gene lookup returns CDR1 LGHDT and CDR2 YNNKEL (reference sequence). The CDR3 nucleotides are TGTGCCAGCAGCCAACGACACGGGGACACTGAAGCTTTCTTT. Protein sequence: CASSQRHGDTEAFF.

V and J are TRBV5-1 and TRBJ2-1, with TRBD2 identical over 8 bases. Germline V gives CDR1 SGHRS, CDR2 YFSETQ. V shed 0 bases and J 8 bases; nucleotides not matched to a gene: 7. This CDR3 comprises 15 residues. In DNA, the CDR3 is TGCGCCAGCAGCTTGGCCGCGGGACTAGAGCATGAGCAGTTCTTC. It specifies CASSLAAGLEHEQFF.

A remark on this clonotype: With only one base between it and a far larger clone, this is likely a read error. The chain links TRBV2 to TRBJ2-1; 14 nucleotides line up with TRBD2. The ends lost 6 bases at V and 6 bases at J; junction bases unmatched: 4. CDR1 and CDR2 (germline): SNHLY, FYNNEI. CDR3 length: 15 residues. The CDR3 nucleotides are TGTGCCAGCAGACCCGGGACTAGCGGGAGCAATGAGCAGTTCTTC. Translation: CASRPGTSGSNEQFF.

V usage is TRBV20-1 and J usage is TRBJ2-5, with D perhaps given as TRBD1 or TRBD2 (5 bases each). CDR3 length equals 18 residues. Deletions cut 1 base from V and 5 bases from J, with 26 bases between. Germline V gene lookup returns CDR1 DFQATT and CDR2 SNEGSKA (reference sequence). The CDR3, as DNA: TGCAGTGCTAGAGCCTCTTTGGCGGGCAGGGATCGCCGCGAGACCCAGTACTTC. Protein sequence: CSARASLAGRDRRETQYF.

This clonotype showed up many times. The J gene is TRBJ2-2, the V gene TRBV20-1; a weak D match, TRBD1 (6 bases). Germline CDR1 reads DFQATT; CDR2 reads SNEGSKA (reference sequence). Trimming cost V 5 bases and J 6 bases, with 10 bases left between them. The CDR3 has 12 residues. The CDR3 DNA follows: TGCAGTGCTTACAGGGTCCCCGGGGAGCTGTTTTTT. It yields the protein CSAYRVPGELFF.

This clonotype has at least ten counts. The CDR3 DNA sequence: TGTGCCAGCAGTTCGCCGGGACAGGACTCCTACGAGCAGTACTTC. Its translation: CASSSPGQDSYEQYF. The chain uses TRBV27 and TRBJ2-7, with 8 bases fitting TRBD1. Per germline, CDR1 MNHEY and CDR2 SMNVEV (reference sequence). The CDR3 length is 15 residues. The V segment lost 4 bases and the J segment 0 bases; nucleotides outside the gene matches: 5.

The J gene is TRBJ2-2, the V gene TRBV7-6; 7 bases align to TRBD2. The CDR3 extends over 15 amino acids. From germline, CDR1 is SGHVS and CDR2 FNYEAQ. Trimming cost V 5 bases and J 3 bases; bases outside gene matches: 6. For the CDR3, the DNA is TGTGCCAGCAGCCAACTTGGGGGGGACACCGGGGAGCTGTTTTTT. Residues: CASSQLGGDTGELFF. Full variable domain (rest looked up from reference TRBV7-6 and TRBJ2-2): GAGVSQSPRYKVTKRGQDVALRCDPISGHVSLYWYRQALGQGPEFLTYFNYEAQQDKSGLPNDRFSAERPEGSISTLTIQRTEQRDSAMYRCASSQLGGDTGELFFGEGSRLTVL.